The clone carrying this T cell receptor beta chain has a handful of counts. The sample is drawn from a study of blood T cell repertoires in COVID-19. Data came from immunoSEQ multiplex PCR; TCRdb stores just in-frame clones and leaves some out. The data show about 50,000 clones, roughly 88% seen once. Trimming shortened V by 0 bases and J by 7 bases, and 18 bases separated the two germline ends. This CDR3 contains 16 residues. Germline-derived CDR1 and CDR2 are MNHEY and SVGAGI. V usage is TRBV6-5 and J usage is TRBJ1-2, with unresolved D. Sequencing was carried out using peripheral blood. The sequence came from a human donor in a cohort sampled during active COVID-19. The donor label of this sample is uncertain. The CDR3 protein is CASSYSTARGRSGYTF. The CDR3 DNA sequence: TGTGCCAGCAGTTACTCGACGGCACGAGGCCGGAGTGGCTACACCTTC.